The text below deals with one T cell receptor (beta chain). Its antigen is as yet unknown. This sample is part of a study of CD8 T cells in Susac syndrome. General observations from the study: The study recognized that the number of individuals in its TCR sequencing and HLA analysis was relatively small.

CD8+ and CD4+ T cells from blood underwent TCR beta sequencing, which was carried out in a high-throughput format. Those who served as multiple sclerosis controls were treatment-naive patients with stable or active relapsing-remitting disease. Negative isolation yielded the CD8+ and CD4+ T cells, while FACS enriched the TEMRA cells. The CDR3 consists of 18 residues. The junction had 7 bases not matched to a gene; V was cut back by 2 bases and J by 0 bases. The germline CDR1 and CDR2 sequences are SGHVS and FNYEAQ. A quantity of roughly 0.5 to 1 ug RNA underwent reverse transcription using random hexamers. Each CDR3 protein gets one entry after TCRdb re-called the immunoSEQ multiplex PCR reads with MiXCR. The repertoire includes around 130,000 distinct CDR3 sequences, about 93% of them detected once, and about 0.23% sits in the top ten.

The source is a human donor with multiple sclerosis. The sequencing sample was made of CD8+ T cells from PBMCs. The rearrangement joins TRBV7-6 to TRBJ2-3; 11 positions match TRBD2. CDR3 region: CASSLRSGRATSTDTQYF. The CDR3, as DNA: TGTGCCAGCAGCTTACGTAGCGGGAGGGCCACTAGCACAGATACGCAGTATTTT. Filled out from reference TRBV7-6 and TRBJ2-3, the complete variable domain reads GAGVSQSPRYKVTKRGQDVALRCDPISGHVSLYWYRQALGQGPEFLTYFNYEAQQDKSGLPNDRFSAERPEGSISTLTIQRTEQRDSAMYRCASSLRSGRATSTDTQYFGPGTRLTVL.